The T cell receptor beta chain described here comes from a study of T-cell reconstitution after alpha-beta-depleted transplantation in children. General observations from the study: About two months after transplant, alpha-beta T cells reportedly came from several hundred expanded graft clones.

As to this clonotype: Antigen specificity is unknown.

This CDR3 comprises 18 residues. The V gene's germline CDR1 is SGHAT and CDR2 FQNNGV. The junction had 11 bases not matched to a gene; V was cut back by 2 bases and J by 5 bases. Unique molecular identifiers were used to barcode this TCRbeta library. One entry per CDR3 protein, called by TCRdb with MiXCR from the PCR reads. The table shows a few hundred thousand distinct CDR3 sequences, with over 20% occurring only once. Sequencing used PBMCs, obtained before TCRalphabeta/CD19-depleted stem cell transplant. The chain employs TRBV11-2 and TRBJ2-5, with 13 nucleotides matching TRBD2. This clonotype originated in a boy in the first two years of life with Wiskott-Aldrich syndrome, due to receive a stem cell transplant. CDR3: CASSLISLAGGSRETQYF. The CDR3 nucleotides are TGTGCCAGCAGCTTAATTTCACTAGCGGGAGGGTCTAGGGAGACCCAGTACTTC.